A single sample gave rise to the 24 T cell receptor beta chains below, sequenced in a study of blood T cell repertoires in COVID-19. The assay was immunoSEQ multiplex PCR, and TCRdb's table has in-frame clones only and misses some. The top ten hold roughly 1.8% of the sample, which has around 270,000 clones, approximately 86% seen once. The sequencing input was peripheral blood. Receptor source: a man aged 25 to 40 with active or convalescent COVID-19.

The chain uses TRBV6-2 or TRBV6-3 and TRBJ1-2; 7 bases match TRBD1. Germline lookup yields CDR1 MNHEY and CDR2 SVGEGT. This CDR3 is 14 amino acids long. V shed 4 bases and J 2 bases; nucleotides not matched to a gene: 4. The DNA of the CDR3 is TGTGCCAGCAGTTCTCAGACAGGGAACTATGGCTACACCTTC. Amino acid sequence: CASSSQTGNYGYTF.

For the CDR3, the DNA is TGTGCCAGCAGCCCCGGGACAGGGCATACTGAAGCTTTCTTT. It translates to CASSPGTGHTEAFF. The chain recombines TRBV7-9 with TRBJ1-1, with 9 bases identical to TRBD1. CDR1 is SEHNR, CDR2 FQNEAQ, per germline (reference sequence). This CDR3 has 14 residues. Trimming removed 5 bases from V and 5 bases from J; junction bases left unmatched: 6.

The CDR3 sequence is CASSQDIPGELFF. CDR3 in DNA: TGTGCCAGCAGCCAAGATATTCCCGGGGAGCTGTTTTTT. V and J are TRBV14 and TRBJ2-2, with D unclear. CDR1 is SGHDN, CDR2 FVKESK, per germline. CDR3 length equals 13 residues. Trimming pared 0 bases from V and 6 bases from J, leaving 5 bases between.

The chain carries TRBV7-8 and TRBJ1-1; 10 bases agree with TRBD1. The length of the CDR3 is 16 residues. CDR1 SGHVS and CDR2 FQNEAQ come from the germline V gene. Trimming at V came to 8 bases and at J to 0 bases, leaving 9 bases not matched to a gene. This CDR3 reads CASGTGARVMNTEAFF. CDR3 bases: TGTGCCAGCGGGACAGGGGCTCGGGTCATGAACACTGAAGCTTTCTTT.

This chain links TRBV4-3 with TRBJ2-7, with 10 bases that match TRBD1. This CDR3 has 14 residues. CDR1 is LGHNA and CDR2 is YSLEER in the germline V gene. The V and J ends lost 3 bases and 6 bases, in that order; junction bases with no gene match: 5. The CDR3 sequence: CASSQWTGGGEQYF. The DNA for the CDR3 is TGCGCCAGCAGCCAGTGGACAGGGGGAGGCGAGCAGTACTTC.

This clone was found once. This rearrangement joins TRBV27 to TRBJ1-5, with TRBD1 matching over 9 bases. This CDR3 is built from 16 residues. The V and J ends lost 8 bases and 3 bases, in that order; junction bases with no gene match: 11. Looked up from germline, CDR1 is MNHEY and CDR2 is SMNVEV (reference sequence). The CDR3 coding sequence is TGTGCCAGCTCTCCGGGACAGGGTAAACTCAATCAGCCCCAGCATTTT. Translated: CASSPGQGKLNQPQHF.

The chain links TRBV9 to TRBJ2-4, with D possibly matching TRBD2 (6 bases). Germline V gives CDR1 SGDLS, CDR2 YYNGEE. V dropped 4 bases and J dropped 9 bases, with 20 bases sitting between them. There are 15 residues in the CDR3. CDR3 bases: TGTGCCAGCAGCCCCCCCGGGGGAGGACATGGCATTCAGTACTTC. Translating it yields CASSPPGGGHGIQYF.

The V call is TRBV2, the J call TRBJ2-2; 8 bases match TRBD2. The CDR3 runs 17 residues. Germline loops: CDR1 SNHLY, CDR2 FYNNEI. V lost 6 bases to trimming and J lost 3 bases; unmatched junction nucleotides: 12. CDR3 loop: CASRSGGGPLDTGELFF. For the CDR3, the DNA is TGTGCCAGCAGATCCGGGGGGGGCCCGCTGGACACCGGGGAGCTGTTTTTT.

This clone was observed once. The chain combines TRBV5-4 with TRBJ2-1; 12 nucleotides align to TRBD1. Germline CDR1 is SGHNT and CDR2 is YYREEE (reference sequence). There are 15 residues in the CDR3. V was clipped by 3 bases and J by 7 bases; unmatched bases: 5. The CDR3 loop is CASSSGTGGLNEQFF. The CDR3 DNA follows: TGTGCCAGCAGCTCGGGGACAGGGGGCTTAAATGAGCAGTTCTTC.

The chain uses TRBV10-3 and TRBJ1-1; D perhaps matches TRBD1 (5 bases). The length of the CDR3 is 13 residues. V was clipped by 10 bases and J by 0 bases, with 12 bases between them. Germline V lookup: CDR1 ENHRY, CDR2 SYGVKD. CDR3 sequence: CATLTELNTEAFF. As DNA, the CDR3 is TGTGCCACTTTGACAGAACTGAACACTGAAGCTTTCTTT.

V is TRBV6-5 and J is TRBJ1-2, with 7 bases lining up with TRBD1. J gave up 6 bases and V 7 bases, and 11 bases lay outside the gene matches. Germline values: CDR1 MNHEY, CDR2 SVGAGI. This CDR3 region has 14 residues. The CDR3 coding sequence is TGTGCCAGCACCCCACAGGGGACCGTGAATGGCTACACCTTC. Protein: CASTPQGTVNGYTF.

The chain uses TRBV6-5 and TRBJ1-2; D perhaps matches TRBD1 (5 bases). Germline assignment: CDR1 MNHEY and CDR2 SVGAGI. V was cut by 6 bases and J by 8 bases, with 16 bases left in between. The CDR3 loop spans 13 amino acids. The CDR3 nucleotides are TGTGCCAGCAGCCGGGACTCCCGAGGGGGCTACACCTTC. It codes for CASSRDSRGGYTF.

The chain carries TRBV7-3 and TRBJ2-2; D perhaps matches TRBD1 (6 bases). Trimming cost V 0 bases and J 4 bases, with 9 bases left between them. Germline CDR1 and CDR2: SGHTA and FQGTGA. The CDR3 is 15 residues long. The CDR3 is CASSLTGGGTGELFF. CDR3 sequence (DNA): TGTGCCAGCAGCTTAACAGGGGGTGGCACCGGGGAGCTGTTTTTT.

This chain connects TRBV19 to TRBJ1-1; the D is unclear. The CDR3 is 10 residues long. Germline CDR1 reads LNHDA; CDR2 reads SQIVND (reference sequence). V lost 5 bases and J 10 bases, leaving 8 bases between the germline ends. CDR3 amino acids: CASSEGVAFF. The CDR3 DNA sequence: TGTGCCAGTAGTGAGGGTGTAGCTTTCTTT.

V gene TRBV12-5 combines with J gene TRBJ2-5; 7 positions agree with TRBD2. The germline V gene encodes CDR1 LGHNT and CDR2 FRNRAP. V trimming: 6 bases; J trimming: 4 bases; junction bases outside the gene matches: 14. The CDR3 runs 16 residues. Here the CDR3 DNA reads TGTGCTAGTGGACCTCACCTGACTAGCAGTTCAGAGACCCAGTACTTC. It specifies CASGPHLTSSSETQYF.

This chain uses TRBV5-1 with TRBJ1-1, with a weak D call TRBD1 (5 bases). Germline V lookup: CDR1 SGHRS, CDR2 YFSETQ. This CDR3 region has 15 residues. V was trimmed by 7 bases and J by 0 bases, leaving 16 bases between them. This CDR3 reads CASQPDLGLNTEAFF. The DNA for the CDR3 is TGCGCCAGCCAACCGGATTTGGGGCTGAACACTGAAGCTTTCTTT.

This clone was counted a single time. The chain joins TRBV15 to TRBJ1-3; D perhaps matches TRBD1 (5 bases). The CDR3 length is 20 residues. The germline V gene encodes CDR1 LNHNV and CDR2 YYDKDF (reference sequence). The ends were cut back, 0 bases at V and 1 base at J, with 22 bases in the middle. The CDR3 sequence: CATSRERPTRGVQSGNTIYF. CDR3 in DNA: TGTGCCACCAGCAGAGAGCGACCAACTCGGGGGGTGCAATCTGGAAACACCATATATTTT.

The CDR3 DNA is TGTGCCAGCAGTTACGTCCAGGGCTCGCCCTACGAGCAGTACTTC. Amino acids: CASSYVQGSPYEQYF. The rearrangement uses TRBV6-5 and TRBJ2-7; possible D gene TRBD1, 5 bases. Germline V CDR1 and CDR2: MNHEY, SVGAGI. V was shortened by 2 bases and J by 2 bases, with 13 bases between the two germline ends. CDR3 length: 15 amino acids.

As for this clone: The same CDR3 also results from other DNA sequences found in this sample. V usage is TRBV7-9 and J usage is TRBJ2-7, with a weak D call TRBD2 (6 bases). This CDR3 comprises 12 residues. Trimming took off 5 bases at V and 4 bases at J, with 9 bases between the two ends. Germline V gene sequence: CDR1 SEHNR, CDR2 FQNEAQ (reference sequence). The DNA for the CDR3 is TGTGCCAGCAGCCCCGGAGGGTACGAGCAGTACTTC. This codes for CASSPGGYEQYF.

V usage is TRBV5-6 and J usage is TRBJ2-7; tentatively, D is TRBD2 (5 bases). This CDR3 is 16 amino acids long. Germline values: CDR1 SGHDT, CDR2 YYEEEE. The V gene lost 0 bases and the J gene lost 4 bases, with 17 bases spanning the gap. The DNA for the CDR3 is TGTGCCAGCAGCTTGGTCCCCGGGGAAGGTTCGTACGAGCAGTACTTC. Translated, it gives CASSLVPGEGSYEQYF.

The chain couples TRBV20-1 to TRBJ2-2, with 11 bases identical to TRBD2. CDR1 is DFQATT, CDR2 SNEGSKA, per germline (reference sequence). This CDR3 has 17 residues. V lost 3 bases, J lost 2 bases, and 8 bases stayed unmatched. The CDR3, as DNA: TGCAGTGCTAGTTGGGGTCTAGCGGGGGGTAACACCGGGGAGCTGTTTTTT. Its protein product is CSASWGLAGGNTGELFF.

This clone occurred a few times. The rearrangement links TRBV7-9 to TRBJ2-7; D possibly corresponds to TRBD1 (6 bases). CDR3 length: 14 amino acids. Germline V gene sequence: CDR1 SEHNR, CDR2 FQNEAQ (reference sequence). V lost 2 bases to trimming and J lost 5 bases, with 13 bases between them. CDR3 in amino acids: CASSLNAQGHEQYF. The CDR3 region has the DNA TGTGCCAGCAGCTTAAATGCTCAGGGGCACGAGCAGTACTTC.

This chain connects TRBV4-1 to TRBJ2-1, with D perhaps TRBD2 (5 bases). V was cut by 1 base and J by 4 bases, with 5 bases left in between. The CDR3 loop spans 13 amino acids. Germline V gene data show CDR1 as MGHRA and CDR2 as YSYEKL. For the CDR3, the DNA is TGCGCCAGCAGCCAAGGAGGGTACAATGAGCAGTTCTTC. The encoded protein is CASSQGGYNEQFF.

The CDR3 protein is CASSVGTTNEKLFF. DNA of the CDR3: TGTGCCAGCAGCGTAGGTACAACTAATGAAAAACTGTTTTTT. This chain uses TRBV9 with TRBJ1-4, with D uncertain. Germline-derived CDR1 and CDR2 are SGDLS and YYNGEE. The CDR3 length is 14 residues. The V end lost 0 bases, the J end lost 0 bases, and 3 bases lay between the germline ends.